This T cell receptor (beta chain) was observed in a study of T cell changes during pregnancy in multiple sclerosis. Trimming removed 2 bases at V and 3 bases at J, with 19 bases between. The length of the CDR3 is 17 residues. Per the germline V gene, CDR1 is MNHNS and CDR2 is SASEGT. Sequencing was performed with immunoSEQ multiplex PCR; in TCRdb, only in-frame clones are kept and a portion is missing. This repertoire shows 75,000 to 90,000 clones, roughly nine tenths found once; its top ten account for roughly 4%. This sequence joins TRBV6-1 and TRBJ1-1; a possible D gene is TRBD1 (5 bases). This specimen consisted of PBMCs, obtained in the first trimester of pregnancy. The receptor was derived from a female donor in good health, serving as a control in a pregnancy study. Some clones in this sample may be carry-over from other donors' samples. CDR3 amino acids: CASSESPPKGGDTEAFF. CDR3 nucleotide sequence: TGTGCCAGCAGTGAATCCCCCCCAAAGGGAGGGGACACTGAAGCTTTCTTT.